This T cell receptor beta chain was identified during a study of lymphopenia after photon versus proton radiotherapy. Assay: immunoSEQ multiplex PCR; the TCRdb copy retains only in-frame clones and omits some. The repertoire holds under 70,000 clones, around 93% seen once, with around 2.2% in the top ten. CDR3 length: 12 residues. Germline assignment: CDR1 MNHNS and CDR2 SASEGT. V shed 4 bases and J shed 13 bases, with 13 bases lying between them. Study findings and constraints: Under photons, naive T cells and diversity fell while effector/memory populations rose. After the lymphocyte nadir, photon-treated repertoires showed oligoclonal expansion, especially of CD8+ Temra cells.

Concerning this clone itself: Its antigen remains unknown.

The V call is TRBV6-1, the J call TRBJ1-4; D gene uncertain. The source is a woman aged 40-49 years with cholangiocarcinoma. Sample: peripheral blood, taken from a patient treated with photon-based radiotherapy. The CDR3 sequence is CASSGNRLILFF. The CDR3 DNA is TGTGCCAGCAGTGGTAATCGACTCATACTGTTTTTT.